What follows describes a single T cell receptor (beta chain). Its antigen is unidentified. Germline V CDR1 and CDR2: MGHRA, YSYEKL. Trimming removed 1 base at V and 0 bases at J, with 7 bases between. The CDR3 loop spans 15 amino acids. As to treatment: 10-day PBMC culture with coronavirus spike peptide pools or control peptides (ViraFEST assay). Sequencing of cultured CD4+ T cell DNA used the Oncomine TCR Beta short-read assay. The template was genomic DNA from cultured CD4+ T cells. TCRdb re-derived calls from the PCR reads in MiXCR, one entry per CDR3 protein. The sample includes about 14,000 distinct CDR3 sequences, about 28% of them seen just once. The sample comes from a study of vaccination and CD4 T cells after COVID-19. As for the study in general: Cultures that served as controls received a CEFX pool, an HIV-1 Nef pool, or no peptide.

V gene TRBV4-1 combines with J gene TRBJ1-5; no clear D. This sequence originates from a human donor with COVID-19. The sample taken for sequencing was cultured CD4+ T cells from blood. The CDR3 here is CASSQVRDSNQPQHF. The CDR3, as DNA: TGCGCCAGCAGCCAAGTCCGGGATAGCAATCAGCCCCAGCATTTT.